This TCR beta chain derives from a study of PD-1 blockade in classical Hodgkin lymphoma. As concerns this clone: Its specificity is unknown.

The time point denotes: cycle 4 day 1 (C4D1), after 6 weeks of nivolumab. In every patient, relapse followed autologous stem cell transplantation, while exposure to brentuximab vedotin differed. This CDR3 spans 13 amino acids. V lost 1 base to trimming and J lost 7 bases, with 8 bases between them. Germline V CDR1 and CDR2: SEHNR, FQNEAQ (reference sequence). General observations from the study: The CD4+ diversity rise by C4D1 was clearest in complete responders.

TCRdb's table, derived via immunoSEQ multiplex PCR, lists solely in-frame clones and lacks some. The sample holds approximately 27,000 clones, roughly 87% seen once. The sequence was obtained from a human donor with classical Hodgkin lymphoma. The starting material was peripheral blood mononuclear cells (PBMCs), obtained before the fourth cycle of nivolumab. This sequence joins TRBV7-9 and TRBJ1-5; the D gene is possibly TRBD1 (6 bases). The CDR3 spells CASSLGGLQPQHF. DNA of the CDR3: TGTGCCAGCAGCTTAGGGGGGCTGCAGCCCCAGCATTTT.